This TCR beta chain was identified in a study of blood T cell repertoires in COVID-19. Seattle enrolled patients during active infection and tracked them longitudinally. Data came from immunoSEQ multiplex PCR; TCRdb stores just in-frame clones and leaves some out. The sample consists of roughly 99,000 clones, around 90% of them appearing once. Germline CDR1 reads LGHDT; CDR2 reads YNNKEL (reference sequence). The CDR3 has 16 amino acids. V lost 5 bases and J lost 1, with 15 bases in between. The material sequenced was peripheral blood. The source is a man aged 45-60 years with COVID-19, enrolled during active disease. The V and J genes are TRBV3-1 (or the pseudogene TRBV3-2) and TRBJ1-3; tentatively, D is TRBD1 (6 bases). For the CDR3, the DNA is TGTGCCAGCAGCAACAAGCCAGGGGTATCTGGAAACACCATATATTTT. It is translated as CASSNKPGVSGNTIYF.